These T cell receptor beta chains were read from a single sample in a study of shared clonotypes between healthy human individuals. Using immunoSEQ multiplex PCR, the repertoire was profiled, and TCRdb retains in-frame clones only, with some absent. The sample shows about 1.9 million clones, 80% to 95% of them seen only once. The sequenced sample consisted of naive CD8+ T cells from PBMCs. These receptors were collected from a young man in good health. Some clones in this sample may be carry-over from other donors' samples. The CDR3 runs from the conserved cysteine through the conserved F or W. D genes are given only for firm matches. Not every row has a clone size; where given, it reads once, few, many or a size class.

clone size	D gene	V gene	J gene	CDR3 protein	CDR3 DNA
.	.	TRBV27	TRBJ2-1	CASSDYLNNEQFF	TGTGCCAGTTCAGACTACCTGAACAATGAGCAGTTCTTC
.	TRBD2	TRBV18	TRBJ2-1	CASSPGLAGKGYNEQFF	TGTGCCAGCTCACCGGGACTAGCGGGGAAAGGCTACAATGAGCAGTTCTTC
.	.	TRBV15	TRBJ1-5	CATSAVSNQPQHF	TGTGCCACCAGCGCAGTTAGCAATCAGCCCCAGCATTTT
.	TRBD2	TRBV9	TRBJ2-3	CASSPYASGGDTQYF	TGTGCCAGCAGCCCCTATGCTAGCGGGGGAGATACGCAGTATTTT
.	.	TRBV7-3	TRBJ2-7	CASSLHHTGARIEQYF	TGTGCCAGCAGCTTACATCATACGGGGGCGCGCATCGAGCAGTACTTC
.	.	TRBV27	TRBJ1-3	CASSLSAGNTIYF	TGTGCCAGCAGTTTATCGGCCGGAAACACCATATATTTT
.	.	TRBV7-9	TRBJ1-5	CASSLSGAGNQPQHF	TGTGCCAGCAGCTTATCGGGGGCGGGCAATCAGCCCCAGCATTTT
.	TRBD1	TRBV9	TRBJ1-1	CASSDDPGQAANTEAFF	TGTGCCAGCAGTGACGATCCCGGACAGGCTGCGAACACTGAAGCTTTCTTT
.	.	TRBV7-9	TRBJ2-3	CASSFPGSTDTQYF	TGTGCCAGCAGCTTCCCAGGGAGCACAGATACGCAGTATTTT
.	.	TRBV28	TRBJ1-2	CASSLWRTYNYGYTF	TGTGCCAGCAGTTTATGGCGGACATATAACTATGGCTACACCTTC
.	.	TRBV13	TRBJ1-5	CASSSGTQRKHF	TGTGCCAGCAGCTCTGGGACTCAGAGGAAGCATTTT
.	.	TRBV27	TRBJ2-4	CASRMRGTKNIQYF	TGTGCCAGCAGAATGCGGGGAACCAAAAACATTCAGTACTTC
few	.	TRBV30	TRBJ2-2	CAYEAEPPSGTGELFF	TGTGCCTACGAAGCGGAGCCTCCATCCGGGACCGGGGAGCTGTTTTTT
.	.	TRBV28	TRBJ1-2	CASSFFRDGDYGYTF	TGTGCCAGCAGTTTCTTCCGTGACGGGGACTATGGCTACACCTTC
.	TRBD2	TRBV7-9	TRBJ2-1	CASSGGRVAGFNEQFF	TGTGCCAGCAGTGGGGGGAGGGTAGCGGGATTCAATGAGCAGTTCTTC
.	.	TRBV5-6	TRBJ2-7	CASNLGMGEQYF	TGTGCCAGCAACTTGGGTATGGGAGAGCAGTACTTC
.	.	TRBV6-1	TRBJ2-2	CASSGGGINTGELFF	TGTGCCAGCAGTGGAGGCGGGATTAACACCGGGGAGCTGTTTTTT
.	TRBD2	TRBV28	TRBJ2-7	CASGTSDSYEQYF	TGTGCCAGCGGGACTAGCGACTCCTACGAGCAGTACTTC
once	TRBD1	TRBV10-3	TRBJ1-2	CAINFGGTGTGPFWHGYTF	TGTGCCATCAATTTCGGAGGGACCGGGACAGGCCCTTTTTGGCATGGCTACACCTTC
.	TRBD1	TRBV7-8	TRBJ2-3	CASSWTGGRADTQYF	TGTGCCAGCAGTTGGACAGGGGGCAGAGCAGATACGCAGTATTTT
.	.	TRBV28	TRBJ2-5	CASTPTGITYQETQYF	TGTGCCAGCACTCCTACGGGGATTACTTACCAAGAGACCCAGTACTTC
.	.	TRBV27	TRBJ2-7	CASSYYKGAYEQYF	TGTGCCAGCAGTTATTACAAGGGAGCCTACGAGCAGTACTTC
.	.	TRBV28	TRBJ2-2	CASSPLPSLNTGELFF	TGTGCCAGCAGCCCGCTACCTAGCTTAAACACCGGGGAGCTGTTTTTT
.	TRBD1	TRBV29-1	TRBJ2-6	CSVTGGAFSGANVLTF	TGCAGCGTTACAGGGGGCGCCTTTTCTGGGGCCAACGTCCTGACTTTC
.	TRBD1	TRBV27	TRBJ2-6	CASSLHKWDRSLLSFSGANVLTF	TGTGCCAGCAGTCTCCATAAATGGGACAGGAGTCTATTGAGTTTCTCTGGGGCCAACGTCCTGACTTTC
.	TRBD2	TRBV27	TRBJ2-7	CASSQRTSTIYEQYF	TGTGCCAGCAGTCAGAGGACTAGCACGATATACGAGCAGTACTTT
.	.	TRBV9	TRBJ2-3	CASSVARGVTDTQYF	TGTGCCAGCAGCGTAGCCAGGGGGGTCACAGATACGCAGTATTTT